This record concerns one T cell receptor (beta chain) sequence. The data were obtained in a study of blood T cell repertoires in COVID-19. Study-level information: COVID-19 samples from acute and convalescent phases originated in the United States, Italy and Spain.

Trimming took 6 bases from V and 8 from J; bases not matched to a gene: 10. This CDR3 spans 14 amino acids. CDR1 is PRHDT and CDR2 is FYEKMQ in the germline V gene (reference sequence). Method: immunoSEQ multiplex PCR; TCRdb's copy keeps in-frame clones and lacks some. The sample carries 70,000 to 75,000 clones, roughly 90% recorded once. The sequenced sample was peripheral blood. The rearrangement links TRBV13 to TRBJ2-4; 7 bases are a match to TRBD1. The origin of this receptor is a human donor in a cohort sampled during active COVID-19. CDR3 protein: CASRTWQGDDIQYF. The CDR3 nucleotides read TGTGCCAGCAGAACCTGGCAGGGGGACGACATTCAGTACTTC.